Each of the 26 T cell receptor beta chains below was sequenced from the same sample in a study of T cell repertoires in cytomegalovirus infection. Their recognized antigens are unknown. TCRdb itself ran the reads through MiXCR, one entry per CDR3 protein. The sample carries around 71,000 distinct CDR3 sequences, roughly 20% recorded once. The sequencing here drew on CD8+ T cells from cultured PBMCs, taken from culture after CMV antigen stimulation. The source is a human donor in good health (CMV status not recorded). Some clones in this sample may be carry-over from other donors' samples.

This chain joins TRBV19 and TRBJ2-1, with 12 bases that match TRBD2. The junction had 7 bases not matched to a gene; V was cut back by 5 bases and J by 8 bases. The CDR3 loop spans 15 amino acids. Germline V gene lookup returns CDR1 LNHDA and CDR2 SQIVND (reference sequence). The CDR3 is CASSFTSGGNDEQFF. The DNA for the CDR3 is TGTGCCAGTAGTTTCACTAGCGGGGGGAACGATGAGCAGTTCTTC. The full variable domain, its missing parts supplied by reference TRBV19 and TRBJ2-1, is DGGITQSPKYLFRKEGQNVTLSCEQNLNHDAMYWYRQDPGQGLRLIYYSQIVNDFQKGDIAEGYSVSREKKESFPLTVTSAQKNPTAFYLCASSFTSGGNDEQFFGPGTRLTVL.

The J gene is TRBJ2-2, the V gene TRBV7-2; no clear D gene. Trimming removed 2 bases from V and 3 bases from J, with 22 bases in between. This CDR3 contains 19 residues. Germline CDR1 SGHTA, CDR2 FQGNSA. CDR3 amino acids: CASSLMVGKKVVDTGELFF. The CDR3 DNA is TGTGCCAGCAGCTTAATGGTGGGCAAAAAAGTGGTCGACACCGGGGAGCTGTTTTTT.

This clonotype was seen only a few times. The rearrangement uses TRBV27 and TRBJ2-4; perhaps TRBD1 as D (7 bases). The CDR3 spans 12 residues. V was shortened by 5 bases and J by 9 bases, with 11 bases between the two germline ends. Germline assignment: CDR1 MNHEY and CDR2 SMNVEV (reference sequence). The CDR3 here is CASSPRGAIQYF. In DNA form, the CDR3 reads TGTGCCAGCAGTCCCAGGGGGGCCATTCAGTACTTC.

The rearrangement uses TRBV6-2 or TRBV6-3 and TRBJ2-6, with D maybe TRBD2 (5 bases). V lost 2 bases to trimming and J lost 2 bases, with 10 bases between them. The germline CDR1 and CDR2 sequences are MNHEY and SVGEGT. The CDR3 spans 16 residues. In DNA form, the CDR3 reads TGTGCCAGCAGTTACGTTCCCGGGGCTGGGGCCAACGTCCTGACTTTC. It yields the protein CASSYVPGAGANVLTF.

The chain carries TRBV30 and TRBJ2-7; 10 nucleotides line up with TRBD2. Germline CDR1 GTSNPN, CDR2 SVGIG (reference sequence). V lost 0 bases to trimming and J lost 6 bases; unmatched junction nucleotides: 5. CDR3 length: 14 residues. CDR3 amino acids: CAWSVLLAGSEQYF. DNA of the CDR3: TGTGCCTGGAGTGTACTACTAGCGGGGAGCGAGCAGTACTTC.

The table lists this clonotype with a few counts. This chain joins TRBV7-9 and TRBJ1-2; 7 positions agree with TRBD1. The CDR3 contains 14 residues. Looked up from germline, CDR1 is SEHNR and CDR2 is FQNEAQ (reference sequence). V lost 4 bases, J lost 8 bases, and 10 bases stayed unmatched. Written as DNA, the CDR3 is TGTGCCAGCAGCTCCGACAGGGATTCCTGGGGCTACACCTTC. Its protein product is CASSSDRDSWGYTF.

The gene calls are TRBV7-8 and TRBJ2-1; 8 bases match TRBD1. This CDR3 has 15 residues. CDR1 SGHVS and CDR2 FQNEAQ come from the germline V gene. The V and J ends lost 4 bases and 1 base, in that order; junction bases with no gene match: 3. The CDR3 DNA follows: TGTGCCAGCAGCTCCGGACAGGGATCCTACAATGAGCAGTTCTTC. Its protein is CASSSGQGSYNEQFF.

The gene calls are TRBV7-2 and TRBJ1-5; D not resolved. Germline CDR1 and CDR2: SGHTA and FQGNSA. V lost 2 bases to trimming and J lost 2 bases, with 10 bases between them. The CDR3 contains 15 residues. In DNA, the CDR3 is TGTGCCAGCAGCTTATCGGCAGGCCGCAATCAGCCCCAGCATTTT. It specifies CASSLSAGRNQPQHF.

The chain is built from TRBV27 and TRBJ1-2, with 11 bases matching TRBD1. V dropped 5 bases and J dropped 4; count of bases not matched to a gene: 6. CDR3 length equals 15 residues. From germline, CDR1 is MNHEY and CDR2 SMNVEV (reference sequence). For the CDR3, the DNA is TGTGCCAGCAGTCCCCCCGGGACAGGGGGCTATGGCTACACCTTC. Translation gives CASSPPGTGGYGYTF.

The chain links TRBV7-2 to TRBJ2-7, with D possibly being TRBD1 (5 bases). V lost 5 bases, J lost 3 bases, and 20 bases lay in between. CDR1 is SGHTA, CDR2 FQGNSA, per germline. This CDR3 has 16 residues. The CDR3 reads CASSRLTSSQDYEQYF. The CDR3 nucleotides are TGTGCCAGCAGCAGATTGACGTCGTCACAGGACTACGAGCAGTACTTC.

A few counts support this clonotype. J is TRBJ1-2 and V is TRBV11-2; the D gene is possibly TRBD1 (6 bases). This CDR3 has 22 residues. The germline V gene has CDR1 SGHAT and CDR2 FQNNGV. V lost 5 bases and J lost 0, with 34 bases in between. The CDR3 is CASSERLQGGTWDTGPNYGYTF. Here the CDR3 DNA reads TGTGCCAGCAGCGAAAGGTTACAGGGCGGGACTTGGGATACGGGGCCTAACTATGGCTACACCTTC.

The V call is TRBV27, the J call TRBJ2-7, with 10 nucleotides matching TRBD1. Germline assignment: CDR1 MNHEY and CDR2 SMNVEV (reference sequence). Trimming took 4 bases from V and 1 from J; bases not matched to a gene: 13. This CDR3 region has 18 residues. CDR3 loop: CASSSDFLTGGKSYEQYF. As DNA, the CDR3 is TGTGCCAGCAGTTCCGACTTTTTGACAGGGGGCAAATCCTACGAGCAGTACTTC.

In its sample, this clonotype was seen a few times. The CDR3 DNA sequence: TGTGCCAGCAGCCCCCAAGGACTAGCGGGGGGGCGTGAGACCCAGTACTTC. It is translated as CASSPQGLAGGRETQYF. V and J are TRBV7-8 and TRBJ2-5, with 15 positions matching TRBD2. Germline V gene sequence: CDR1 SGHVS, CDR2 FQNEAQ. With V trimmed by 5 bases and J by 5 bases, 9 bases remained unmatched. This CDR3 is 17 amino acids long.

This clonotype showed up just a few times. The chain links TRBV7-2 to TRBJ2-7; unclear D gene. With 2 bases removed from V and 6 bases from J, the gap between germline ends came to 8 bases. CDR3 length: 12 residues. The germline V gene has CDR1 SGHTA and CDR2 FQGNSA. Here the CDR3 reads CASSLWSAEQYF. CDR3 nucleotide sequence: TGTGCCAGCAGCTTATGGTCCGCCGAGCAGTACTTC.

This clonotype has a handful of counts. The rearrangement uses TRBV25-1 and TRBJ1-3; weak D call: TRBD1 (6 bases). The germline V gene has CDR1 MGHDK and CDR2 SYGVNS. The CDR3 extends over 22 amino acids. V lost 0 bases, J lost 0 bases, and 27 bases lay in between. CDR3 DNA: TGTGCCAGCAGTGAATACCCAACAGGGACCTCTGAAACAACTTACTCTGGAAACACCATATATTTT. Its protein product is CASSEYPTGTSETTYSGNTIYF.

The chain employs TRBV7-2 and TRBJ2-7, with 8 nucleotides matching TRBD1. CDR3 length equals 15 residues. Looked up from germline, CDR1 is SGHTA and CDR2 is FQGNSA. The trim removed 3 bases at V and 0 bases at J, leaving 4 bases unmatched. The CDR3 bases are TGTGCCAGCAGCTTTGGGACAGGACTCTCCTACGAGCAGTACTTC. Its translation is CASSFGTGLSYEQYF.

This clonotype was recorded a few times. The V and J genes are TRBV12-3 or TRBV12-4 and TRBJ2-7; 7 bases are a match to TRBD1. The trim removed 6 bases at V and 0 bases at J, leaving 2 bases unmatched. The length of the CDR3 is 13 residues. The CDR3 is CASRGQSSYEQYF. CDR3 bases: TGTGCCAGCAGGGGACAGAGCTCCTACGAGCAGTACTTC.

A few counts support this clonotype. The chain links TRBV2 to TRBJ2-5, with TRBD2 matching 7 bases. From germline, CDR1 is SNHLY and CDR2 FYNNEI. The CDR3 is made up of 14 amino acids. V gave up 2 bases and J gave up 4 bases; unmatched junction bases: 4. The CDR3 here is CASSEYGGSETQYF. The CDR3 bases are TGTGCCAGCAGTGAATACGGGGGGTCAGAGACCCAGTACTTC.

This chain uses TRBV27 with TRBJ1-1, with a weak D call TRBD1 (6 bases). The germline V and J ends were trimmed by 5 bases and 6 bases, with 10 bases remaining between them. Germline assignment: CDR1 MNHEY and CDR2 SMNVEV (reference sequence). CDR3 size: 12 residues. CDR3 region: CASSRGQSEAFF. The CDR3 bases are TGTGCCAGCAGTCGCGGACAGTCTGAAGCTTTCTTT.

CDR3 loop: CASSESRGRRETQYF. CDR3 in DNA: TGTGCCAGCAGTGAAAGTCGAGGGCGTCGTGAGACCCAGTACTTC. The chain uses TRBV6-1 and TRBJ2-5; D perhaps matches TRBD2 (5 bases). CDR1 and CDR2 from the germline V gene are MNHNS and SASEGT. The CDR3 is made up of 15 amino acids. V lost 2 bases to trimming and J lost 5 bases, with 15 bases between them.

This chain connects TRBV27 to TRBJ1-5; 8 positions match TRBD1. V lost 5 bases and J lost 0; bases outside the gene matches: 3. The CDR3 is 15 amino acids. The V gene's germline CDR1 is MNHEY and CDR2 SMNVEV (reference sequence). CDR3 DNA: TGTGCCAGCAGTCCCGGACAGGGTAGCAATCAGCCCCAGCATTTT. This sequence encodes CASSPGQGSNQPQHF.

V and J are TRBV7-8 and TRBJ2-7; perhaps TRBD1 as D (6 bases). Germline V gene sequence: CDR1 SGHVS, CDR2 FQNEAQ. The CDR3 runs 14 residues. The V and J ends lost 5 bases and 2 bases respectively, with 13 bases between them. DNA for the CDR3: TGTGCCAGCAGCCCGACAGGTCTAGCCTACGAGCAGTACTTC. Translation: CASSPTGLAYEQYF.

This clonotype was counted ten times or more. The junction does not match germline at one end; this may be a read error. The chain combines TRBV5-1 with TRBJ2-7; 7 bases line up with TRBD1. The germline CDR1 and CDR2 sequences are SGHRS and YFSETQ. CDR3 length: 14 amino acids. The CDR3 spells CASSLGQSSYEQYF. For the CDR3, the DNA is TGCGCCAGCAGTTTGGGACAGAGCTCCTACGAGCAGTACTTC.

The V and J genes are TRBV12-3 or TRBV12-4 and TRBJ2-7, with D possibly being TRBD1 or TRBD2 (5 bases each). The CDR3 contains 12 residues. Trimming left V 4 bases short and J 11 bases short, with 15 bases between. The CDR3 protein is CASSSLGVVEYF. CDR3 DNA: TGTGCCAGCAGTTCCCTGGGGGTCGTCGAGTACTTC.

The rearrangement links TRBV7-2 to TRBJ1-6; D remains ambiguous. The ends were cut back, 1 base at V and 0 bases at J, with 10 bases in the middle. Germline CDR1 is SGHTA and CDR2 is FQGNSA. CDR3 length equals 17 residues. The CDR3 DNA is TGTGCCAGCAGCTTAGGTCCGGCGAGCTCCTATAATTCACCCCTCCACTTT. Protein product: CASSLGPASSYNSPLHF.

This clonotype came up many times. V usage is TRBV14 and J usage is TRBJ2-2; 9 bases line up with TRBD1. Germline CDR1 reads SGHDN; CDR2 reads FVKESK. CDR3 length: 14 residues. V lost 3 bases to trimming and J lost 7 bases; unmatched junction nucleotides: 3. In DNA form, the CDR3 reads TGTGCCAGCAGCCAGACGGACAGGGGCGGGGAGCTGTTTTTT. Translated: CASSQTDRGGELFF.